Following are 26 T cell receptor beta chains from one sample sequenced in a study of cytomegalovirus exposure and HLA in healthy donors (dated by TCRdb to about 2017). Libraries were prepared through the immunoSEQ multiplex PCR assay. A mixture of 60 forward primers for TCR Vbeta segments and 13 reverse primers for TCR Jbeta segments was used in the multiplex PCR. As stored in TCRdb, this immuneACCESS dataset retains in-frame rearrangements with V and J assigned. A fraction of the clones does not appear; measured against another copy, unresolved V genes explain less than half of the discrepancy, and the remainder lacks a known reason. The sample contains about 150,000 clones, around four fifths of them found a single time. The leading ten clones occupy about 2.5% of the sample. The sample consisted of PBMCs. These receptor sequences come from a boy between 2 and 10 years old in good health and CMV-seronegative.

J is TRBJ1-5 and V is TRBV19, with D possibly TRBD1 on 5 matching bases. The length of the CDR3 is 15 residues. V was clipped by 2 bases and J by 1 base, with 9 bases between them. Germline V gene data show CDR1 as LNHDA and CDR2 as SQIVND (reference sequence). CDR3 sequence reads: CASSIRGSSNQPQHF. CDR3 sequence (DNA): TGTGCCAGTAGTATAAGGGGTTCGAGCAATCAGCCCCAGCATTTT.

V is TRBV11-3 and J is TRBJ2-7, with 8 bases aligning to TRBD2. Trimming removed 1 base from V and 6 bases from J; junction bases left unmatched: 5. The CDR3 has 14 amino acids. Germline assignment: CDR1 SGHNT and CDR2 YENEEA. The CDR3, as DNA: TGTGCCAGCAGCTTAGTAGCGGGATATGGCGAGCAGTACTTC. It yields the protein CASSLVAGYGEQYF.

V is TRBV7-2 and J is TRBJ1-1, with a tentative D call TRBD1 (5 bases). The ends were cut back, 5 bases at V and 1 base at J, with 20 bases in the middle. The CDR3 length is 17 residues. Germline CDR1 is SGHTA and CDR2 is FQGNSA. The CDR3: CASSPYKEGRKNTEAFF. The CDR3 DNA follows: TGTGCCAGCAGCCCCTACAAGGAGGGGCGGAAGAACACTGAAGCTTTCTTT.

The chain uses TRBV19 and TRBJ1-1; 8 bases agree with TRBD1. Germline V gene sequence: CDR1 LNHDA, CDR2 SQIVND (reference sequence). The V segment lost 3 bases and the J segment 6 bases; nucleotides outside the gene matches: 6. The CDR3 totals 14 residues. The CDR3 protein is CASSIPGGGPEAFF. The DNA of the CDR3 is TGTGCCAGTAGTATCCCAGGGGGCGGCCCTGAAGCTTTCTTT.

The rearrangement uses TRBV27 and TRBJ2-7; TRBD1 might be the D (6 bases). This CDR3 is built from 16 residues. V lost 1 base to trimming and J lost 1 base, with 14 bases between them. CDR1 is MNHEY and CDR2 is SMNVEV in the germline V gene (reference sequence). CDR3 DNA sequence: TGTGCCAGCAGTTTATTAGGGGCAGGGGCGTCCTACGAGCAGTACTTC. This gives the protein CASSLLGAGASYEQYF.

The V call is TRBV5-1, the J call TRBJ2-2; the match to TRBD2 covers 9 bases. The germline gives CDR1 SGHRS, CDR2 YFSETQ. The trim removed 4 bases at V and 4 bases at J, leaving 5 bases unmatched. This CDR3 spans 15 amino acids. CDR3 region: CASSVAGVSTGELFF. CDR3 nucleotide sequence: TGCGCCAGCAGCGTAGCGGGGGTGTCCACCGGGGAGCTGTTTTTT.

V gene TRBV9 combines with J gene TRBJ2-3; D perhaps matches TRBD2 (6 bases). Trimming left V 0 bases short and J 2 bases short, with 10 bases between. Germline lookup yields CDR1 SGDLS and CDR2 YYNGEE. The CDR3 extends over 15 amino acids. In nucleotides, the CDR3 is TGTGCCAGCAGCGTAGATTTAGCGGCCACAGATACGCAGTATTTT. This gives the protein CASSVDLAATDTQYF.

This clone was found once. This chain links TRBV18 with TRBJ1-1, with a weak D call TRBD1 (5 bases). The CDR3 contains 14 residues. The V gene lost 4 bases and the J gene lost 5 bases, with 14 bases spanning the gap. Germline V lookup: CDR1 KGHSH, CDR2 LQKENI. This chain's CDR3 is CASSLTGTSTEAFF. The CDR3 DNA reads TGTGCCAGCTCACTAACGGGGACTTCGACTGAAGCTTTCTTT.

The chain joins TRBV7-9 to TRBJ2-3, with 7 positions matching TRBD2. The trim removed 3 bases at V and 0 bases at J, leaving 9 bases unmatched. The CDR3 extends over 17 amino acids. Germline V CDR1 and CDR2: SEHNR, FQNEAQ (reference sequence). The CDR3 DNA sequence: TGTGCCAGCAGCTTCGGGGGAGGGGCCCCTAGCACAGATACGCAGTATTTT. Residues: CASSFGGGAPSTDTQYF.

The table lists this clone with a few counts. The chain has TRBV29-1 and TRBJ1-1, with a possible D match to TRBD1 (5 bases). Germline CDR1 and CDR2: SQVTM and ANQGSEA. The CDR3 totals 15 residues. The germline V and J ends were trimmed by 3 bases and 10 bases, with 24 bases remaining between them. DNA of the CDR3: TGCAGCGTTGATCGGAGCCAAAAACAGGTTATGGGAGCTTTCTTT. This sequence encodes CSVDRSQKQVMGAFF.

The chain couples TRBV6-1 to TRBJ2-7; possible D gene TRBD1, 6 bases. Looked up from germline, CDR1 is MNHNS and CDR2 is SASEGT. CDR3 length: 15 residues. V was clipped by 6 bases and J by 3 bases, with 18 bases between them. The CDR3 reads CASREPQGNGYEQYF. CDR3 nucleotide sequence: TGTGCCAGCAGGGAACCTCAGGGGAATGGCTACGAGCAGTACTTC.

V and J are TRBV10-1 and TRBJ1-6; D possibly corresponds to TRBD1 (5 bases). Trimming shortened V by 3 bases and J by 16 bases, and 19 bases separated the two germline ends. The CDR3 is made up of 14 amino acids. The germline V gene has CDR1 WNHNN and CDR2 SYGVQD (reference sequence). CDR3 sequence (DNA): TGCGCCAGCAGTGAAGGGGTCGTGGGGAAGGCTCTCCACTTT. Its protein product is CASSEGVVGKALHF.

The chain couples TRBV2 to TRBJ1-6; 7 bases match TRBD1. Losses at the gene ends were 2 bases for V and 10 bases for J; bases not matched to a gene: 8. CDR3 size: 15 residues. Germline CDR1 SNHLY, CDR2 FYNNEI. CDR3 coding DNA: TGTGCCAGCAGTGAAACAGGGGCGGTCGGGTCACCCCTCCACTTT. It codes for CASSETGAVGSPLHF. Full variable domain (remainder filled in from reference TRBV2 and TRBJ1-6): EPEVTQTPSHQVTQMGQEVILRCVPISNHLYFYWYRQILGQKVEFLVSFYNNEISEKSEIFDDQFSVERPDGSNFTLKIRSTKLEDSAMYFCASSETGAVGSPLHFGNGTRLTVT.

The chain carries TRBV7-2 and TRBJ2-7; tentatively, D is TRBD2 (7 bases). CDR3 size: 13 residues. V was cut by 7 bases and J by 6 bases, with 16 bases left in between. The V gene's germline CDR1 is SGHTA and CDR2 FQGNSA. The CDR3 DNA reads as TGTGCCAGCAACATCCGGGGGGCAGGCGAGCAGTACTTC. It codes for CASNIRGAGEQYF.

The chain recombines TRBV9 with TRBJ1-6; D unresolved. Germline CDR1 reads SGDLS; CDR2 reads YYNGEE. Trimming cost V 3 bases and J 10 bases, with 14 bases left between them. The CDR3 consists of 14 residues. The CDR3 nucleotides read TGTGCCAGCAGCGCGGAGGCCCTAAAGTCACCCCTCCACTTT. As protein: CASSAEALKSPLHF. Filled out from reference TRBV9 and TRBJ1-6, the complete variable domain reads DSGVTQTPKHLITATGQRVTLRCSPRSGDLSVYWYQQSLDQGLQFLIQYYNGEERAKGNILERFSAQQFPDLHSELNLSSLELGDSALYFCASSAEALKSPLHFGNGTRLTVT.

J is TRBJ1-1 and V is TRBV6-1, with 10 bases lining up with TRBD1. The V segment lost 6 bases and the J segment 9 bases; nucleotides outside the gene matches: 4. In germline, CDR1 is MNHNS, CDR2 SASEGT. There are 12 residues in the CDR3. In DNA form, the CDR3 reads TGTGCCAGCAGAGGACAGGGGGAAAAAGCTTTCTTT. It is translated as CASRGQGEKAFF.

V and J are TRBV7-6 and TRBJ1-1; a weak D match, TRBD1 (5 bases). With 1 base removed from V and 10 bases from J, the gap between germline ends came to 16 bases. The CDR3 loop spans 14 amino acids. The germline V gene encodes CDR1 SGHVS and CDR2 FNYEAQ. The CDR3, as DNA: TGTGCCAGCAGCTTAGGGGCAGGGAAGGTAGGAGCTTTCTTT. Translation: CASSLGAGKVGAFF.

CDR3 DNA: TGTGCCAGCAGTTTTGGAGGAAGAGGCAATCAGCCCCAGCATTTT. This codes for CASSFGGRGNQPQHF. The chain carries TRBV27 and TRBJ1-5; D remains unclear. The CDR3 length is 15 residues. Germline CDR1 reads MNHEY; CDR2 reads SMNVEV (reference sequence). The V end lost 3 bases, the J end lost 2 bases, and 11 bases lay between the germline ends.

The chain has TRBV4-3 and TRBJ2-7, with TRBD2 matching over 9 bases. V gave up 3 bases and J gave up 4 bases; unmatched junction bases: 13. Looked up from germline, CDR1 is LGHNA and CDR2 is YSLEER. The CDR3 is 17 residues long. This chain's CDR3 is CASSQGSGSLYGYEQYF. The CDR3 nucleotides read TGCGCCAGCAGCCAGGGTAGCGGGAGTCTATACGGGTACGAGCAGTACTTC.

This clone was observed once. This chain links TRBV5-6 with TRBJ2-3, with 14 bases matching TRBD2. From germline, CDR1 is SGHDT and CDR2 YYEEEE. The CDR3 consists of 16 residues. V lost 3 bases, J lost 6 bases, and 6 bases stayed unmatched. The CDR3 DNA is TGTGCCAGCAGCTGGCTGACTAGCGGGGGGGCTGATACGCAGTATTTT. This gives the protein CASSWLTSGGADTQYF.

The V gene is TRBV16, the J gene TRBJ1-1; D is unclear. CDR1 and CDR2 (germline): KGHSY, FQNENV. Trimming removed 1 base from V and 0 bases from J, with 12 bases in between. This CDR3 region has 16 residues. Here the CDR3 reads CASSQYPPSVNTEAFF. The CDR3 DNA is TGTGCCAGCAGCCAATATCCCCCTTCTGTGAACACTGAAGCTTTCTTT.

The chain carries TRBV5-6 and TRBJ1-1; TRBD1 is a possible D gene (5 bases). Germline CDR1 SGHDT, CDR2 YYEEEE. The CDR3 loop spans 16 amino acids. Trimming removed 0 bases at V and 3 bases at J, with 15 bases between. CDR3 DNA sequence: TGTGCCAGCAGCTTGGGCCTCGGGGGGATGGACACTGAAGCTTTCTTT. The encoded protein is CASSLGLGGMDTEAFF.

The V and J genes are TRBV30 and TRBJ1-6, with a tentative D call TRBD1 (6 bases). Trimming cost V 0 bases and J 13 bases, with 19 bases left between them. The CDR3 consists of 15 residues. CDR1 is GTSNPN, CDR2 SVGIG, per germline (reference sequence). In DNA form, the CDR3 reads TGTGCCTGGAGTGTACGACAAAACAGGGCTTCGCCCCTCCACTTT. Its translation is CAWSVRQNRASPLHF.

The rearrangement links TRBV2 to TRBJ1-5; the D is unclear. CDR3 size: 16 residues. Trimming shortened V by 3 bases and J by 5 bases, and 17 bases separated the two germline ends. The germline V gene encodes CDR1 SNHLY and CDR2 FYNNEI. CDR3 sequence reads: CASSDSVGASDQPQHF. In DNA form, the CDR3 reads TGTGCCAGCAGTGATAGCGTAGGAGCAAGCGATCAGCCCCAGCATTTT. The full variable domain, completed using reference TRBV2 and TRBJ1-5, is EPEVTQTPSHQVTQMGQEVILRCVPISNHLYFYWYRQILGQKVEFLVSFYNNEISEKSEIFDDQFSVERPDGSNFTLKIRSTKLEDSAMYFCASSDSVGASDQPQHFGDGTRLSIL.

V is TRBV5-4 and J is TRBJ1-2; perhaps TRBD1 as D (6 bases). V was cut by 4 bases and J by 2 bases, with 15 bases left in between. In germline, CDR1 is SGHNT, CDR2 YYREEE (reference sequence). CDR3 length: 15 residues. For the CDR3, the DNA is TGTGCCAGCAGCGACGCCTCGGGACAAAACTATGGCTACACCTTC. Amino acids: CASSDASGQNYGYTF.

J is TRBJ2-1 and V is TRBV5-1; 7 nucleotides match TRBD2. CDR1 is SGHRS, CDR2 YFSETQ, per germline. Trimming took 4 bases from V and 3 from J; bases not matched to a gene: 7. The CDR3 sequence is 15 residues long. CDR3 in amino acids: CASSATGTNYNEQFF. The CDR3, as DNA: TGCGCCAGCAGCGCAACCGGGACTAACTACAATGAGCAGTTCTTC. Using reference TRBV5-1 and TRBJ2-1 for the parts outside the CDR3, the full variable domain is KAGVTQTPRYLIKTRGQQVTLSCSPISGHRSVSWYQQTPGQGLQFLFEYFSETQRNKGNFPGRFSGRQFSNSRSEMNVSTLELGDSALYLCASSATGTNYNEQFFGPGTRLTVL.